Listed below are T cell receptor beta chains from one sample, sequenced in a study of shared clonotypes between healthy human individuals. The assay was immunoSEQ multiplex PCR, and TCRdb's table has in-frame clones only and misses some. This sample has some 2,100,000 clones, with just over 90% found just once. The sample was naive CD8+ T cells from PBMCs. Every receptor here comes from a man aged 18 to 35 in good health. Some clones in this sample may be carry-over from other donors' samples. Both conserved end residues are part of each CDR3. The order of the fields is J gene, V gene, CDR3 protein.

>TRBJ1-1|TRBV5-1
CASSLVTQGVKNTEAFF
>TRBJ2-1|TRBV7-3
CASSSNNEQFF
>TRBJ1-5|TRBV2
CASSGVPGGPGLSNQPQHF
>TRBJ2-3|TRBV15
CATSFRDSTDTQYF
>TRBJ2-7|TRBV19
CASSPNWGGASGGGYEQYF
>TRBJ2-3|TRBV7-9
CASSLGDDTQYF
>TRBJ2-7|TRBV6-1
CASSEGLGSYEQYF
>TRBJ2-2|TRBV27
CASSWRGTGELFF
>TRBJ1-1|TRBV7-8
CASSSDRGWTEAFF
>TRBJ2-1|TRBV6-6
CASIQTPSYNEQFF
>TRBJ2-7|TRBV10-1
CASSAGYEQYF
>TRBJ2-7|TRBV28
CASSLPRRSSYEQYF
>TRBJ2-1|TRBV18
CASSPPAHTEWEQFF
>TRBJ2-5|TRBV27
CASSLSLEGLQETQYF
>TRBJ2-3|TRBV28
CASSRGQGSTDTQYF
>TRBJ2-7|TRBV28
CASSTRDFLYEQYF
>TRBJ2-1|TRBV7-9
CASSPPSGSSYNEQFF
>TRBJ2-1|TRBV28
CASSLLASGINEQFF
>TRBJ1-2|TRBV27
CASRQRQGAEGYTF
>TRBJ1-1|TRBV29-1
CSVFYTEAFF
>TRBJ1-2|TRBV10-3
CAIEGTGGLYGYTF
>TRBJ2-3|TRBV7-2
CASSLVSSGLDTQYF
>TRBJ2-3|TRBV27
CASMLREGTDTQYF
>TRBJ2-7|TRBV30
CAWATSGSYEQYF
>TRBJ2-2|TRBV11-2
CASSLVPLYTGELFF
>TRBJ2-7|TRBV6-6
CASSSGAEPFEQYF
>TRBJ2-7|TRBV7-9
CASSLASGGAYEQYF
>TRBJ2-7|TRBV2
CASSLLLRDRAYEQYF
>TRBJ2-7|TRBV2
CASSATYTSGTRGAEQYF
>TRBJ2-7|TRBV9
CASSVATWGEQYF
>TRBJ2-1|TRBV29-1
CSVEGIRSYNEQFF
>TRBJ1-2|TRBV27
CASSQTGVGGYTF
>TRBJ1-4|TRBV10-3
CAISSGPFGEKLFF
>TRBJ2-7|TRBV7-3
CASSERPTYEQYF
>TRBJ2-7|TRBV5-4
CASSPGVLNYEQYF
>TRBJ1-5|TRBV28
CASSPTISNQPQHF
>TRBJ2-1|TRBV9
CASTSGGSPDNEQFF
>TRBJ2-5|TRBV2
CASGTGGETQYF
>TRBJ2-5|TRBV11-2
CASSTWRTEETQYF
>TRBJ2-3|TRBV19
CASSIVASQDTQYF
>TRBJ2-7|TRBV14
CASSQGFGGRAYEQYF
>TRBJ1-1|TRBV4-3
CASSPTWGGNTEAFF
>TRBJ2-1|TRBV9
CASSVDPGTRYNEQFF
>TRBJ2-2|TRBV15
CATSRGSGTTNTGELFF
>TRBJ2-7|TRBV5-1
CASRDATYEQYF
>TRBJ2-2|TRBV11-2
CASRSLGLWNTGELFF
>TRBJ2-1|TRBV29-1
CSVDSASGASYNEQFF